The clone carrying this T cell receptor (beta chain) was detected only a few times. Its antigen is not known. The junction departs from the called germline gene at one end, perhaps through a read error. Unsorted whole blood yielded the blood RNA, and germline DNA was also extracted. This sample is part of a study of tumor-infiltrating lymphocytes in primary liver carcinoma. Study in general: The study reported T1-T3 N0M0 tumors spanning 4.2 to 10 cm. Broader study findings: There was no comparison of CD4+ and CD8+ repertoires, as samples were bulk unsorted.

Constant-region priming of roughly 0.45 ug total RNA yielded TCR beta cDNA. Libraries for TCR beta were built through three nested multiplex PCR rounds, which together made up a slightly modified ARM-PCR procedure. TRBV1-TRBV30 forward primers and a C-beta reverse primer were used in the first two PCR rounds, which each ran for about 10 cycles. One entry per CDR3 protein results from TCRdb running MiXCR on the multiplex PCR reads. The table includes fewer than 400,000 distinct CDR3 sequences, approximately 60% detected once. CDR1 is SGHRS and CDR2 is YFSETQ in the germline V gene. The CDR3 loop spans 15 amino acids.

Sequencing used peripheral blood. J is TRBJ2-1 and V is TRBV5-1, with 8 bases identical to TRBD2. This sequence was found in a man aged 40-49 years with primary liver carcinoma and hepatitis B virus infection. In DNA, the CDR3 is TGTGCCAGCACCGGGGGGGGTGGCTCCTACAATGAGCAGTTCTTC. It yields the protein CASTGGGGSYNEQFF.